This T cell receptor beta chain was recorded in a study of T-cell reconstitution after alpha-beta-depleted transplantation in children. TCRbeta library construction was performed incorporating unique molecular identifiers. TCRdb reprocessed the PCR reads with MiXCR, giving one entry per CDR3 protein. The data show approximately 82,000 distinct CDR3 sequences, with about 14% seen just once and about 19% held by the top ten. This sequence was found in a male patient under 10 years old who had a stem cell transplant for acute lymphoblastic leukemia, so the T cells may come from the graft donor. Sequences were derived from PBMCs, mostly from graft donor cells, sampled 180 days after TCRalphabeta/CD19-depleted stem cell transplant.

CDR3 sequence (DNA): TGTGCCAGCAGCCCAGACACCCCTAGCGGAACGCAGTATTTT. This translates into CASSPDTPSGTQYF. The rearrangement uses TRBV7-9 and TRBJ2-3, with 7 bases fitting TRBD2. In germline, CDR1 is SEHNR, CDR2 FQNEAQ (reference sequence). This CDR3 has 14 amino acids. J gave up 9 bases and V 5 bases, and 11 bases lay outside the gene matches.